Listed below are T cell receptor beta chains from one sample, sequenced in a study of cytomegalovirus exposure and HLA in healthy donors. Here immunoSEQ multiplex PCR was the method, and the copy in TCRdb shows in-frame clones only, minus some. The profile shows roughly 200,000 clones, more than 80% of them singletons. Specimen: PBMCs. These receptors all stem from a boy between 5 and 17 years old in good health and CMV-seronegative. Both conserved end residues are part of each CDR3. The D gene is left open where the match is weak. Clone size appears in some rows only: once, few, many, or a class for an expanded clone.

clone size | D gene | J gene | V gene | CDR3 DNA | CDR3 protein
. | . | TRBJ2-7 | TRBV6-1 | TGTGCCAGCAGTGAAAGTTGGGGGGGCGTCCCCTACGAGCAGTACTTC | CASSESWGGVPYEQYF
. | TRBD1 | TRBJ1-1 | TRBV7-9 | TGTGCCAGCAGCCAGAGGGGACAGGACACTGAAGCTTTCTTT | CASSQRGQDTEAFF
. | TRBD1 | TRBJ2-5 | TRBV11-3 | TGTGCCAGCAGCTCCCACGGGACAGGGCTAGAGACCCAGTACTTC | CASSSHGTGLETQYF
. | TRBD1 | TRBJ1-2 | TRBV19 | TGTGCCAGTTCCGGACAGGGTCCTAACTATGGCTACACCTTC | CASSGQGPNYGYTF
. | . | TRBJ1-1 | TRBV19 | TGTGCCAGTAGCCCAACTCGGAGAGAGAACACTGAAGCTTTCTTT | CASSPTRRENTEAFF
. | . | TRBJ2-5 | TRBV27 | TGTGCCAGCAGTTTTCGGGGGAGGGAGACCCAGTACTTC | CASSFRGRETQYF
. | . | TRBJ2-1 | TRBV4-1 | TGCGCCAGCCGGGGAATCAATGAGCAGTTCTTC | CASRGINEQFF
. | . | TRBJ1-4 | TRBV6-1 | TGTGCCAGCAGTGTCCGACAGCCAAATGAAAAACTGTTTTTT | CASSVRQPNEKLFF
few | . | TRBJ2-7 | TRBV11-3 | TGTGCCAGCAGCGATCGTGGACGGAGGAGCTCCTACGAGCAGTACTTC | CASSDRGRRSSYEQYF
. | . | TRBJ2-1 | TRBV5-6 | TGTGCCAGCAGCCACACTTCCGGGGATCTGGTCTTC | CASSHTSGDLVF
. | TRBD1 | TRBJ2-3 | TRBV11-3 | TGTGCCAGCAGCTCCGGAGACAGGGGATCTAGCACAGATACGCAGTATTTT | CASSSGDRGSSTDTQYF
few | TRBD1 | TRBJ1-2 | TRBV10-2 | TGCGCCAGCAGGGGTGTAGTCCCGGGACAGAGGAGCTATGGCTACACCTTC | CASRGVVPGQRSYGYTF
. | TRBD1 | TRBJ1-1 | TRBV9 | TGTGCCAGCAGCCCCCGGGACAGGGGGCAGAGGACTGAAGCTTTCTTT | CASSPRDRGQRTEAFF
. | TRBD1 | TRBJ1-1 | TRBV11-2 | TGTGCCAGCAGCAAAGACAGGGGCCAGACTGAAGCTTTCTTT | CASSKDRGQTEAFF
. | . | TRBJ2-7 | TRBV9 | TGTGCCAGCAGCTCTCAGGAATACGAGCAGTACTTC | CASSSQEYEQYF
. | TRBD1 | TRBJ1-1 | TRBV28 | TGTGCCAGCAGACCCAAGACAGGGTTCGACACTGAAGCTTTCTTT | CASRPKTGFDTEAFF
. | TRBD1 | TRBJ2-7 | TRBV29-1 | TGCAGCGTTGAAGCTGAGGGTAAGGGGGCCTCCTACGAGCAGTACTTC | CSVEAEGKGASYEQYF
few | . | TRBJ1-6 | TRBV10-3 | TGTGCCATCAGTAGTGATGGGAGAAGTGGGTCACCCCTCCACTTT | CAISSDGRSGSPLHF
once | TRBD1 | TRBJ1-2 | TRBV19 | TGTGCCAGTAGTATAATTACAGGGGGCGCCATCTATGGCTACACCTTC | CASSIITGGAIYGYTF
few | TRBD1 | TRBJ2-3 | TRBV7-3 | TGTGCCAGCAGTTTAGACAGGGGCACAGATACGCAGTATTTT | CASSLDRGTDTQYF
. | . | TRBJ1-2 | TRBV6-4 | TGTGCCAGCAGGGACGGACTCCTGCGTGGCTACACCTTC | CASRDGLLRGYTF
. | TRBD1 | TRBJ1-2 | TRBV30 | TGTGCCTGGAGCGCCGGGACAGGGTACGGCTACACCTTC | CAWSAGTGYGYTF
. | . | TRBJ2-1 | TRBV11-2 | TGTGCCAGCACCCCTTGGGGCGGCAGGGAGCAGTTCTTC | CASTPWGGREQFF
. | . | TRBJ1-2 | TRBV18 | TGTGCCAGCTCACCACAGAGCGGGGAGAGGAGGTACTATGGCTACACCTTC | CASSPQSGERRYYGYTF
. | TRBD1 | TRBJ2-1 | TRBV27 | TGTGCCAGCAGTTTATATAACAGGGGGCGAGTCAATGAGCAGTTCTTC | CASSLYNRGRVNEQFF
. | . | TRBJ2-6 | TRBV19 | TGTGCCAGTAGTGGGAGCAACACTGGGGCCAACGTCCTGACTTTC | CASSGSNTGANVLTF
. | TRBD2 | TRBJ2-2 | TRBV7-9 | TGTGCCAGCAGCTTTAGCGGGGGGGCGAACACCGGGGAGCTGTTTTTT | CASSFSGGANTGELFF
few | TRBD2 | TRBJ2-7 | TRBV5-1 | TGCGCCAGCAGCTTGGTGCCTAGCGGGGGGTTCACCGCATACGAGCAGTACTTC | CASSLVPSGGFTAYEQYF
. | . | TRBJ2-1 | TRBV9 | TGTGCCAGCAGCGTCTCTGCTACCTCCTACAATGAGCAGTTCTTC | CASSVSATSYNEQFF
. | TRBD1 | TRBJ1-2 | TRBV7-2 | TGTGCCAGCAGCCCGGGACAGGACACCACCAGCTATGGCTACACCTTC | CASSPGQDTTSYGYTF
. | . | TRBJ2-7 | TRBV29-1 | TGCAGCGTTAGGCTAGCTGGCGAGCAGTACTTC | CSVRLAGEQYF
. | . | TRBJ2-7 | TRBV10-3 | TGTGCCATCAGCCAGTGGAGGGAGGAGATCGAGCAGTACTTC | CAISQWREEIEQYF
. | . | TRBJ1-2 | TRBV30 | TGTGCCTGGACTATACCGCGAACAGTTAACTATGGCTACACCTTC | CAWTIPRTVNYGYTF
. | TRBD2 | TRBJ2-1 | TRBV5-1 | TGCGCCAGCAGCGCTACGGGAGGGGGCAATGAGCAGTTCTTC | CASSATGGGNEQFF
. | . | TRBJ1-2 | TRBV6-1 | TGTGCCAGCAGTGAGGAGGGAAACTATGGCTACACCTTC | CASSEEGNYGYTF
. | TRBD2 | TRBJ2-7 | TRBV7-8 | TGTGCCAGCAGCTTAAGTAGAAGACTAGCGGGCCCCTACGAGCAGTACTTC | CASSLSRRLAGPYEQYF
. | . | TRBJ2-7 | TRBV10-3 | TGTGCCTCGAGCGGCTCGTTCGACGAGCAGTACTTC | CASSGSFDEQYF
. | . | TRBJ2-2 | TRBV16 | TGTGCCAGCAGCCAATTGGGACTCCACACCGGGGAGCTGTTTTTT | CASSQLGLHTGELFF
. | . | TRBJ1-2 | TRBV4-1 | TGCGCCAGCAGCCCCGAGCCAAGGGGGGGACTCTATGGCTACACCTTC | CASSPEPRGGLYGYTF
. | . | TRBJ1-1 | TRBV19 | TGTGCTAGTAGTATAAATTTAGGGGGGGTTAGTGGCACTGAAGCTTTCTTT | CASSINLGGVSGTEAFF
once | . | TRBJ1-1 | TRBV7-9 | TGTGCCAGCAGCTTAGTAAGGGGTGACACTGAAGCTTTCTTT | CASSLVRGDTEAFF
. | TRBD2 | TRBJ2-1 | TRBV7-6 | TGTGCCAGCAGCTTACGACTAGCTGAGCGTGAGCAGTTCTTC | CASSLRLAEREQFF
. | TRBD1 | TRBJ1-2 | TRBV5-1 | TGCGCCAGCAGCTTGGATTGGACAGGGGCGGGCTACACCTTC | CASSLDWTGAGYTF
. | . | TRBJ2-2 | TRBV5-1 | TGCGCCAGCAGCTTGGCGGAGGGACTGGGAACCGGGGAGCTGTTTTTT | CASSLAEGLGTGELFF
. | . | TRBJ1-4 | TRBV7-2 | TGTGCCAGCAGCTTAGTGGGCAGTCTCAATGAAAAACTGTTTTTT | CASSLVGSLNEKLFF
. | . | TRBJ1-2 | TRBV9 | TGTGCCAGCGGCGTAGAGGTCAGCGGCTTCGGGGGCTACACCTTC | CASGVEVSGFGGYTF
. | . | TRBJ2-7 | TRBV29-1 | TGCAGCGTTGAAAAGTCTTATAGGGGCGAGCAGTACTTC | CSVEKSYRGEQYF
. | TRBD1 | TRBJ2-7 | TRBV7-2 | TGTGCCAGCAGCTCGGTCCCGGGACAGGAACCGGCGCAGTACTTC | CASSSVPGQEPAQYF
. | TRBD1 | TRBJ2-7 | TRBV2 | TGTGCCAGCAGTGAAGTACTAGGACAGGGCGTACGCGAGCAGTACTTC | CASSEVLGQGVREQYF
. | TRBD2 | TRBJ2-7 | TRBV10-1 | TGCGCCAGCAGTGATCTAGCGGGGGGGATCTACGAGCAGTACTTC | CASSDLAGGIYEQYF
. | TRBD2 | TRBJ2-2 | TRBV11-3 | TGTGCCAGCAGCCTGGGGACTAGCGCCAACACCGGGGAGCTGTTTTTT | CASSLGTSANTGELFF